One sample yielded the 14 T cell receptor beta chains listed below, sequenced in a study of Ad26.COV2.S vaccination and SARS-CoV-2 variants. The treatment denotes: around 19 received Ad26.COV2.S at low or high dose, single or two shots; about 5 received placebo; per-sample allocation not given. Repertoires come from day 63 after the first vaccine or placebo injection. Generated by immunoSEQ multiplex PCR, the TCRdb table keeps only in-frame clones and is missing some. The profile shows 380,000 or so clones, 80% to 90% of them singletons. The specimen was peripheral blood, collected in a trial of Ad26.COV2.S vaccine versus placebo. All receptors derive from a person between 18 and 65 years old who received the Ad26.COV2.S COVID-19 vaccine or a placebo.

The chain employs TRBV11-3 and TRBJ1-2; TRBD1 matches 12 bases. This CDR3 region has 17 residues. Per the germline V gene, CDR1 is SGHNT and CDR2 is YENEEA. V lost 4 bases and J lost 5; bases outside the gene matches: 11. The CDR3 reads CASSSRGTGGLSYGYTF. The DNA for the CDR3 is TGTGCCAGCAGCTCGCGTGGGACAGGGGGCTTAAGTTATGGCTACACCTTC.

The V call is TRBV3-1 (or the pseudogene TRBV3-2), the J call TRBJ1-5; D is possibly TRBD1 (6 bases). This CDR3 has 16 amino acids. Deletions cut 1 base from V and 5 bases from J, with 15 bases between. Looked up from germline, CDR1 is LGHDT and CDR2 is YNNKEL (reference sequence). CDR3 sequence reads: CASSQGGWTDYQPQHF. The DNA of the CDR3 is TGTGCCAGCAGCCAAGGGGGCTGGACAGATTATCAGCCCCAGCATTTT.

V and J are TRBV5-5 and TRBJ1-2, with unresolved D. The V and J ends lost 4 bases and 4 bases respectively, with 14 bases between them. The CDR3 length is 14 residues. The germline V gene has CDR1 SGHKS and CDR2 YYEKEE (reference sequence). The CDR3 region is CASSLLATSYGYTF. The CDR3 DNA reads as TGTGCCAGCAGCCTCCTTGCAACCAGCTATGGCTACACCTTC.

The rearrangement links TRBV12-3 or TRBV12-4 to TRBJ1-1; possibly TRBD1 for D (5 bases). Trimming took off 3 bases at V and 6 bases at J, with 11 bases between the two ends. There are 13 residues in the CDR3. CDR3: CASSLGEGSEAFF. The CDR3 DNA reads TGTGCCAGCAGTTTGGGGGAAGGTTCTGAAGCTTTCTTT.

CDR3 residues: CASSLVFSGNTIYF. CDR3 nucleotides: TGTGCCAGTAGCCTGGTCTTCTCTGGAAACACCATATATTTT. V gene TRBV19 combines with J gene TRBJ1-3; D uncertain. V gave up 6 bases and J gave up 0 bases, with 9 bases separating them. Germline CDR1 LNHDA, CDR2 SQIVND (reference sequence). The CDR3 spans 14 residues.

This chain links TRBV5-6 with TRBJ2-1; 8 nucleotides align to TRBD2. This CDR3 comprises 15 residues. Germline CDR1 SGHDT, CDR2 YYEEEE. Trimming took 3 bases from V and 3 from J; bases not matched to a gene: 5. The chain's CDR3 is CASSSPTSGYNEQFF. CDR3 sequence (DNA): TGTGCCAGCAGCTCCCCCACTAGCGGCTACAATGAGCAGTTCTTC.

The chain combines TRBV9 with TRBJ2-3; 11 nucleotides match TRBD2. The trim removed 3 bases at V and 3 bases at J, leaving 6 bases unmatched. There are 16 residues in the CDR3. CDR1 SGDLS and CDR2 YYNGEE come from the germline V gene. The CDR3 protein is CASSGRLAGPTDTQYF. The CDR3 bases are TGTGCCAGCAGCGGACGACTAGCGGGGCCTACAGATACGCAGTATTTT.

The V and J genes are TRBV12-5 and TRBJ2-7; 10 nucleotides agree with TRBD2. V was clipped by 1 base and J by 1 base; unmatched bases: 7. Germline loops: CDR1 LGHNT, CDR2 FRNRAP. CDR3 length: 17 amino acids. In DNA, the CDR3 is TGTGCTAGTGGTTTGGGACTAGCGGGTCCCTATTCCTACGAGCAGTACTTC. Its translation: CASGLGLAGPYSYEQYF.

J is TRBJ1-2 and V is TRBV3-1 (or the pseudogene TRBV3-2); 9 bases map to TRBD1. The CDR3 has 16 amino acids. Germline CDR1 LGHDT, CDR2 YNNKEL (reference sequence). V trimming: 3 bases; J trimming: 5 bases; junction bases outside the gene matches: 10. CDR3: CASSHHRDRVEYGYTF. In DNA form, the CDR3 reads TGTGCCAGCAGCCACCACCGGGACAGGGTAGAGTATGGCTACACCTTC.

The rearrangement uses TRBV19 and TRBJ2-4, with D tentatively TRBD1 (6 bases). This CDR3 has 15 amino acids. Trimming stripped 8 bases from V and 3 bases from J, with 17 bases between. CDR1 and CDR2 (germline): LNHDA, SQIVND (reference sequence). The CDR3 spells CASSTGMWDKNIQYF. The CDR3 bases are TGTGCCAGTTCCACAGGGATGTGGGACAAAAACATTCAGTACTTC.

This clone has just one count. An end of the junction differs from the germline gene, which may be a read error. The chain uses TRBV18 and TRBJ1-4, with a tentative D call TRBD1 (5 bases). This CDR3 spans 12 amino acids. The germline V gene has CDR1 KGHSH and CDR2 LQKENI. The CDR3 region is CASSPNQGGLIF. For the CDR3, the DNA is TGTGCCAGCTCACCTAATCAGGGAGGGTTGATTTTT.

Turning to this clone: This specimen includes other DNA sequences encoding the same CDR3. The chain employs TRBV6-5 and TRBJ2-7, with D perhaps matching TRBD1 (6 bases). The V gene's germline CDR1 is MNHEY and CDR2 SVGAGI. V was clipped by 2 bases and J by 3 bases, with 11 bases between them. The CDR3 runs 14 residues. CDR3 DNA: TGTGCCAGCAGTTACGGGCAGGGGAGCTACGAGCAGTACTTC. This gives the protein CASSYGQGSYEQYF.

The gene calls are TRBV12-3 or TRBV12-4 and TRBJ1-2; no reliable D call. Trimming took 3 bases from V and 3 from J, leaving 8 bases between them. CDR3 length: 13 residues. Here the CDR3 reads CASSLWQHYGYTF. Written as DNA, the CDR3 is TGTGCCAGCAGTTTGTGGCAGCACTATGGCTACACCTTC.

The chain links TRBV9 to TRBJ2-1; 9 bases line up with TRBD2. V was clipped by 0 bases and J by 8 bases; unmatched bases: 6. The germline CDR1 and CDR2 sequences are SGDLS and YYNGEE. This CDR3 has 15 amino acids. The CDR3 nucleotides are TGTGCCAGCAGCGTAGCTGCGGGGGGGCCTGATGAGCAGTTCTTC. Protein sequence: CASSVAAGGPDEQFF. The whole variable domain, remainder taken from reference TRBV9 and TRBJ2-1, is DSGVTQTPKHLITATGQRVTLRCSPRSGDLSVYWYQQSLDQGLQFLIQYYNGEERAKGNILERFSAQQFPDLHSELNLSSLELGDSALYFCASSVAAGGPDEQFFGPGTRLTVL.